In its sample, the clone carrying this T cell receptor beta chain was seen many times. Its antigen is unidentified. This specimen belongs to a study of T-cell reconstitution after alpha-beta-depleted transplantation in children. The germline CDR1 and CDR2 sequences are SQVTM and ANQGSEA. After removal of 3 bases from V and 9 bases from J, the junction contained 9 bases not matched to a gene. The CDR3 runs 14 residues. Researchers prepared the TCRbeta library using unique molecular identifiers, the study reports. TCRdb called the PCR reads again in MiXCR, with one record for every CDR3 protein. The table shows 330,000 or so distinct CDR3 sequences, with roughly 7.8% occurring only once. General observations from the study: High day-60 TCRbeta diversity in some patients came from surviving recipient T cells and thymic progenitors. As was reported, about two months after transplant, alpha-beta T cells came from several hundred expanded graft clones. From newly produced T cells came most of the T-cell counts and diversity one year after transplant.

This chain links TRBV29-1 with TRBJ2-1; TRBD1 matches at 9 bases. The source is a female patient between 2 and 15 years old who had a stem cell transplant for Fanconi anemia, so the T cells may come from the graft donor. Here the sequenced sample was peripheral blood, taken 360 days after TCRalphabeta/CD19-depleted stem cell transplant. CDR3 in DNA: TGCAGCGTTGATGGGACAGGGAATTCGTTTGAGCAGTTCTTC. Encoded protein: CSVDGTGNSFEQFF.